Listed below are T cell receptor beta chains from one sample, sequenced in a study of cytomegalovirus exposure and HLA in healthy donors. The assay was immunoSEQ multiplex PCR, and TCRdb's table has in-frame clones only and misses some. Of 100,000 to 150,000 clones listed, around 77% are singletons. Sequences were obtained from PBMCs. These receptor sequences come from a woman aged 50 to 65 in good health and CMV-seronegative. CDR3s include the opening cysteine and the closing phenylalanine or tryptophan. D genes are given only for firm matches. A clone size is listed for some rows: how often the clone was seen (once, few, many), or a class if it is expanded.

>TRBV4-3|TRBD1|.|TRBJ2-2
TGCGCCAGCAGCCGCAGGGACAGGTCGACAGCGAACACCGGGGAGCTGTTTTTT
CASSRRDRSTANTGELFF
>TRBV5-4|TRBD1|.|TRBJ1-3
TGTGCCAGCAGCTCGACAGGGCCGATCTCTGGAAACACCATATATTTT
CASSSTGPISGNTIYF
>TRBV27|.|.|TRBJ1-4
TGTGCCAGCAGTTCAGGGGCGCCTAATGAAAAACTGTTTTTT
CASSSGAPNEKLFF
>TRBV5-4|.|.|TRBJ1-1
TGTGCCAGGGGAAACAGGGAGAACACTGAAGCTTTCTTT
CARGNRENTEAFF
>TRBV9|.|.|TRBJ1-1
TGTGCCAGCAGCGTAGCTGCGGTGAACACTGAAGCTTTCTTT
CASSVAAVNTEAFF
>TRBV13|.|.|TRBJ2-4
TGTGCCAGCAGCTCACAGGGTGACATTCAGTACTTC
CASSSQGDIQYF
>TRBV11-3|TRBD2|.|TRBJ2-1
TGTGCCAGCAGCCCTACCGGGACTAGTAATAGGGATGAGCAGTTCTTC
CASSPTGTSNRDEQFF
>TRBV15|.|.|TRBJ1-6
TGTGCCACCAGCAGAGATGGTCGGAGCTCCTATAATTCACCCCTCCACTTT
CATSRDGRSSYNSPLHF
>TRBV28|.|.|TRBJ2-3
TGTGCCAGCAGTTTACCACACACAGATACGCAGTATTTT
CASSLPHTDTQYF
>TRBV4-3|.|.|TRBJ1-2
TGCGCCAGCAGCCAAGACAGGAACTATGGCTACACCTTC
CASSQDRNYGYTF
>TRBV29-1|TRBD1|.|TRBJ1-1
TGCAGCGTTGAGAGACAGGGGGCTGGAGCTTTCTTT
CSVERQGAGAFF
>TRBV4-3|TRBD2|.|TRBJ2-1
TGCGCCAGCAGCCAAGTCCTAGCGGGAGGCGCCTCCTACAATGAGCAGTTCTTC
CASSQVLAGGASYNEQFF
>TRBV6-4|.|.|TRBJ1-1
TGTGCCAGCAGTGACTCCCCACAGAGGGCTGAAGCTTTCTTT
CASSDSPQRAEAFF
>TRBV7-2|TRBD2|once|TRBJ2-7
TGTGCCAGCAGCACACAAGCGGGAGGGTACGAGCAGTACTTC
CASSTQAGGYEQYF
>TRBV30|TRBD1|.|TRBJ1-5
TGTGCCTGGAGTGTACAGGGGGCGCAACCCCAGCATTTT
CAWSVQGAQPQHF
>TRBV7-2|.|once|TRBJ1-5
TGTGCCAGCAGACTTCAGGGCCCCAATCAGCCCCAGCATTTT
CASRLQGPNQPQHF
>TRBV4-2|TRBD1|.|TRBJ2-6
TGTGCCAGCAGCCAAGGGTCCCCCGGGACAGGGGATTCTGGGGCCAACGTCCTGACTTTC
CASSQGSPGTGDSGANVLTF
>TRBV7-2|.|few|TRBJ1-1
TGTGCCAGCAGCTTCCCGTGGAGCACTGAAGCTTTCTTT
CASSFPWSTEAFF
>TRBV7-6|.|.|TRBJ1-1
TGTGCCAGCAGCTTATCCCCATCTGGACGGGATGAAGCTTTCTTT
CASSLSPSGRDEAFF
>TRBV6-5|.|.|TRBJ2-1
TGTGCCAGCACCCGCACCAGAGGGTGGAACAATGAGCAGTTCTTC
CASTRTRGWNNEQFF
>TRBV6-5|.|.|TRBJ1-3
TGTGCCAGTCAATTGACAACTAGCTCTGGAAACACCATATATTTT
CASQLTTSSGNTIYF
>TRBV29-1|TRBD1|.|TRBJ1-4
TGCAGCGCAGGAGGACAGGGGGCTAGTAAGGGTGAAAAACTGTTTTTT
CSAGGQGASKGEKLFF
>TRBV28|TRBD1|.|TRBJ1-1
TGTGCCAGCAGTCCGACAGGGTGGAACACTGAAGCTTTCTTT
CASSPTGWNTEAFF
>TRBV6-1|TRBD1|.|TRBJ1-5
TGTGCCAGCAGTGGTGGGACAGGGGGGAGGGACAATCAGCCCCAGAATTTT
CASSGGTGGRDNQPQNF
>TRBV7-2|TRBD1|.|TRBJ1-1
TGTGCCAGCAGCCATGACAGGGGGCGGAAGAACACTGAAGCTTTCTTT
CASSHDRGRKNTEAFF
>TRBV15|TRBD1|few|TRBJ2-5
TGTGCCACCAGTACTAACACAGGGGTGAGAGAGACCCAGTACTTC
CATSTNTGVRETQYF
>TRBV7-3|.|few|TRBJ1-1
TGTGCCAGCAGCTTAATGGGGGGGGATACTGAAGCTTTCTTT
CASSLMGGDTEAFF
>TRBV4-1|.|.|TRBJ1-6
TGCGCCAGCAGCCAGACTAACACAGGGCTTAATAATTCACCCCTCCACTTT
CASSQTNTGLNNSPLHF
>TRBV4-3|.|.|TRBJ2-2
TGCGCCAGCAGCCAAGACCAAATCGCGGGAACGAACACCGGGGAGCTGTTTTTT
CASSQDQIAGTNTGELFF
>TRBV7-2|.|.|TRBJ1-1
TGTGCCAGCAGCTTAGTGACAGCTAAGAAGAACACTGAAGCTTTCTTT
CASSLVTAKKNTEAFF
>TRBV10-3|.|.|TRBJ1-1
TGTGCCATCAGCGATGGACAGATGAACACTGAAGCTTTCTTT
CAISDGQMNTEAFF
>TRBV15|TRBD2|.|TRBJ2-7
TGTGCCACCAGCAGAGGGGGACTAGCGGGGAACTCCTACGAGCAGTACTTC
CATSRGGLAGNSYEQYF
>TRBV19|.|.|TRBJ1-5
TGTGCCAGTCGCCGAGCTTCGGGGGATAGCAATCAGCCCCAGCATTTT
CASRRASGDSNQPQHF
>TRBV6-1|TRBD1|few|TRBJ1-1
TGTGCCACACGACAGGGCACTGAAGCTTTCTTT
CATRQGTEAFF
>TRBV5-4|TRBD1|.|TRBJ1-1
TGTGCCAGCAGCTTGATCGGGACAGGGAGCACTGAAGCTTTCTTT
CASSLIGTGSTEAFF
>TRBV5-1|.|.|TRBJ2-3
TGCGCCAGCAGCTTGGTTCCGACGCTAGATCGGACAGATACGCAGTATTTT
CASSLVPTLDRTDTQYF
>TRBV18|.|.|TRBJ1-5
TGTGCCAGCTCACTTCGACAGGAAACAACCAATCAGCCCCAGCATTTT
CASSLRQETTNQPQHF
>TRBV28|.|.|TRBJ2-4
TGTGCCAGCAGTTACTACAGGGTTGATAGTAACATTCAGTACTTC
CASSYYRVDSNIQYF
>TRBV5-4|.|.|TRBJ2-1
TGTGCCAGCAGCTTGTTGCAGGGTGAGCAGTTCTTC
CASSLLQGEQFF
>TRBV5-4|TRBD1|few|TRBJ1-3
TGTGCCAGCAGCTTGGCCGACAGGGGGCTGGACACCATATATTTT
CASSLADRGLDTIYF
>TRBV6-6|TRBD1|.|TRBJ1-5
TGTGCCAGCACCTCGGACAGGGGGCCGAATCAGCCCCAGCATTTT
CASTSDRGPNQPQHF
>TRBV4-3|.|.|TRBJ2-3
TGCGCCAGCAGCCTCCGAGGAGGGACGCAGTATTTT
CASSLRGGTQYF
>TRBV6-6|.|few|TRBJ1-4
TGTGCCAGCAGTTACTCGGGCAGTGGTGAAAAACTGTTTTTT
CASSYSGSGEKLFF
>TRBV18|TRBD1|.|TRBJ1-3
TGTGCCAGCTCACAGATCCCAGGGGGCTCTGGAAACACCATATATTTT
CASSQIPGGSGNTIYF
>TRBV19|.|few|TRBJ1-2
TGTGCCAGCGGAGTCCCTGGCTATGGCTACACCTTC
CASGVPGYGYTF
>TRBV14|.|.|TRBJ2-5
TGTGCCAGCAGCCCTAGGATGGCCGGAGAGACCCAGTACTTC
CASSPRMAGETQYF
>TRBV7-2|TRBD2|.|TRBJ2-5
TGTGCCAGCAGCTCGGGGACTAGCGGTAGCCTAGAGACCCAGTACTTC
CASSSGTSGSLETQYF
>TRBV10-3|TRBD1|.|TRBJ1-2
TGTGCCATCAGTGAGTCGGGGGACAGGGGTTACGGCTACACCTTC
CAISESGDRGYGYTF